These 30 T cell receptor beta chains came from one sample sequenced in a study of Japanese encephalitis immunity and Zika vaccine responses (dated by TCRdb to the early 2020s). The library relied on 5' RACE. The sequencer listed for this sample is Illumina MiSeq. In-frame beta chains were kept once TCRdb had trimmed the public reads at Q25 with fastp and called clones with MiXCR. Each entry merges the rows of one CDR3 protein and shows their most common DNA and genes. The sample contains a few hundred distinct CDR3 sequences, about 4% of them found a single time. Jointly, the top ten make up 25% to 35% of the sample. After labeling with CellTrace CFSE, PBMCs were cultured for over 5 days in RPMI containing about 8% human serum along with peptide pools, each at 0.9 to 1 ug/mL. Here the sequenced sample was antigen-activated CD8+ T cells from blood, cultured, taken during a Zika inactivated vaccine study. All receptors come from an adult woman who received an inactivated Zika virus vaccine.

By share, this clonotype ranks as hyperexpanded (1% or more). The V gene is TRBV9, the J gene TRBJ2-5; possibly TRBD1 or TRBD2 for D (5 bases each). V gave up 6 bases and J gave up 5 bases, with 14 bases separating them. The CDR3 has 13 residues. Per the germline V gene, CDR1 is SGDLS and CDR2 is YYNGEE. As DNA, the CDR3 is TGTGCCAGCACCCCATCGGGGCAGGAGACCCAGTACTTC. Protein sequence: CASTPSGQETQYF.

This clonotype is large by share. The chain couples TRBV7-9 to TRBJ1-2, with no clear D. Germline CDR1 is SEHNR and CDR2 is FQNEAQ (reference sequence). Trimming pared 0 bases from V and 6 bases from J, leaving 5 bases between. The CDR3 loop spans 12 amino acids. CDR3 in DNA: TGTGCCAGCAGCTTAGCAGGAGATGGCTACACCTTC. Translating it yields CASSLAGDGYTF.

By frequency in the sample, this clonotype is large. The gene calls are TRBV14 and TRBJ2-7, with a tentative D call TRBD2 (5 bases). V lost 5 bases, J lost 2 bases, and 16 bases lay in between. CDR3 length: 15 amino acids. Germline CDR1 reads SGHDN; CDR2 reads FVKESK. CDR3 in amino acids: CASSISSGIPYEQYF. The CDR3, as DNA: TGTGCCAGCAGCATAAGTTCCGGGATACCCTACGAGCAGTACTTC.

This clonotype qualifies as medium-sized. This chain uses TRBV7-9 with TRBJ2-7, with 7 bases identical to TRBD2. V was clipped by 3 bases and J by 0 bases; unmatched bases: 8. CDR1 is SEHNR and CDR2 is FQNEAQ in the germline V gene (reference sequence). The CDR3 extends over 16 amino acids. In nucleotides, the CDR3 is TGTGCCAGCAGCTTTTCGCGGGGGTCGACCTCCTACGAGCAGTACTTC. Translated: CASSFSRGSTSYEQYF.

This chain uses TRBV9 with TRBJ2-1; 8 nucleotides match TRBD2. Losses at the gene ends were 4 bases for V and 4 bases for J; bases not matched to a gene: 7. The CDR3 has 15 amino acids. Germline CDR1 SGDLS, CDR2 YYNGEE. CDR3 in DNA: TGTGCCAGCAGCCAGCTCGGGGGGGGGTACAATGAGCAGTTCTTC. The encoded protein is CASSQLGGGYNEQFF. The entire variable domain, with the rest obtained from reference TRBV9 and TRBJ2-1, is as follows: DSGVTQTPKHLITATGQRVTLRCSPRSGDLSVYWYQQSLDQGLQFLIQYYNGEERAKGNILERFSAQQFPDLHSELNLSSLELGDSALYFCASSQLGGGYNEQFFGPGTRLTVL.

This clonotype has only a few counts. The chain links TRBV28 to TRBJ2-5, with D hard to call. This CDR3 is built from 17 residues. The V gene lost 2 bases and the J gene lost 0 bases, with 16 bases spanning the gap. Germline V lookup: CDR1 MDHEN, CDR2 SYDVKM. CDR3 coding DNA: TGTGCCAGCAGTTTAGCGTCGGACGCTTTAAACCAAGAGACCCAGTACTTC. Translating it yields CASSLASDALNQETQYF.

Judged by abundance, this clonotype is medium-sized. The V gene is TRBV28, the J gene TRBJ2-1; D not certain. The CDR3 totals 17 residues. Trimming cost V 4 bases and J 0 bases, with 16 bases left between them. Germline CDR1 MDHEN, CDR2 SYDVKM. The CDR3 DNA reads TGTGCCAGCAGTTCCGGACGGCATTATAGCTCCTACAATGAGCAGTTCTTC. Encoded protein: CASSSGRHYSSYNEQFF. The variable domain in full, with the rest retrieved from reference TRBV28 and TRBJ2-1, is DVKVTQSSRYLVKRTGEKVFLECVQDMDHENMFWYRQDPGLGLRLIYFSYDVKMKEKGDIPEGYSVSREKKERFSLILESASTNQTSMYLCASSSGRHYSSYNEQFFGPGTRLTVL.

In its sample, this clonotype is medium-sized. The chain is built from TRBV5-1 and TRBJ1-4; no clear D. There are 16 residues in the CDR3. V gave up 0 bases and J gave up 4 bases, with 13 bases separating them. Germline V CDR1 and CDR2: SGHRS, YFSETQ. The CDR3 loop is CASSLEGRSLNEKLFF. In nucleotides, the CDR3 is TGCGCCAGCAGCTTGGAAGGCCGAAGCCTTAATGAAAAACTGTTTTTT. Full variable domain (remainder filled in from reference TRBV5-1 and TRBJ1-4): KAGVTQTPRYLIKTRGQQVTLSCSPISGHRSVSWYQQTPGQGLQFLFEYFSETQRNKGNFPGRFSGRQFSNSRSEMNVSTLELGDSALYLCASSLEGRSLNEKLFFGSGTQLSVL.

Sample share makes this clonotype large. The chain carries TRBV3-1 and TRBJ1-1, with no clear D. This CDR3 is built from 15 residues. CDR1 and CDR2 from the germline V gene are LGHDT and YNNKEL (reference sequence). The V gene lost 2 bases and the J gene lost 2 bases, with 12 bases spanning the gap. In nucleotides, the CDR3 is TGTGCCAGCAGCCAACCCGGAGGGCTTAACACTGAAGCTTTCTTT. Translating gives CASSQPGGLNTEAFF.

This clonotype is deemed medium-sized. CDR3 protein: CASSPQGARVFGYGYTF. The CDR3 DNA reads TGTGCCAGCAGTCCACAGGGGGCGCGGGTTTTTGGCTATGGCTACACCTTC. The chain employs TRBV25-1 and TRBJ1-2; 9 bases are shared with TRBD1. Germline CDR1 is MGHDK and CDR2 is SYGVNS. The V and J ends lost 5 bases and 4 bases, in that order; junction bases with no gene match: 14. The CDR3 is 17 residues long.

This clonotype is medium-sized within its sample. This sequence joins TRBV29-1 and TRBJ1-1, with D perhaps matching TRBD1 (6 bases). V dropped 6 bases and J dropped 7 bases, with 21 bases sitting between them. Germline assignment: CDR1 SQVTM and CDR2 ANQGSEA. The CDR3 contains 14 residues. CDR3 in amino acids: CSVYPVGADGEAFF. DNA for the CDR3: TGCAGCGTATACCCCGTGGGGGCCGATGGTGAAGCTTTCTTT. The whole variable domain, remainder taken from reference TRBV29-1 and TRBJ1-1, is SAVISQKPSRDICQRGTSLTIQCQVDSQVTMMFWYRQQPGQSLTLIATANQGSEATYESGFVIDKFPISRPNLTFSTLTVSNMSPEDSSIYLCSVYPVGADGEAFFGQGTRLTVV.

In its sample, this clonotype is medium-sized (0.01 to 0.1%). The rearrangement links TRBV11-2 to TRBJ2-1; no clear D. Trimming pared 7 bases from V and 4 bases from J, leaving 17 bases between. Germline V gene lookup returns CDR1 SGHAT and CDR2 FQNNGV. The CDR3 runs 15 residues. CDR3 in amino acids: CASTHGKVVYNEQFF. The CDR3 bases are TGTGCCAGCACCCACGGTAAGGTTGTGTACAATGAGCAGTTCTTC.

This clonotype is deemed large. The gene calls are TRBV5-1 and TRBJ2-1; TRBD1 matches at 10 bases. The CDR3 loop spans 16 amino acids. Germline values: CDR1 SGHRS, CDR2 YFSETQ. After removal of 3 bases from V and 4 bases from J, the junction contained 7 bases not matched to a gene. The CDR3 here is CASSSLPGQGYNEQFF. DNA of the CDR3: TGCGCCAGCAGCTCACTGCCGGGACAGGGGTACAATGAGCAGTTCTTC.

Here the CDR3 reads CASSLYSTGVYEQFF. The CDR3 nucleotides read TGTGCCAGCAGTTTATACTCTACAGGGGTCTATGAGCAGTTCTTC. The V and J genes are TRBV27 and TRBJ2-1, with 7 bases that match TRBD1. CDR3 length equals 15 residues. The trim removed 1 base at V and 8 bases at J, leaving 8 bases unmatched. Germline CDR1 is MNHEY and CDR2 is SMNVEV (reference sequence).

Judged by abundance, this clonotype is large (0.1 to 1%). This chain uses TRBV24-1 with TRBJ1-1; 7 nucleotides align to TRBD1. This CDR3 is built from 13 residues. V shed 6 bases, J shed 5 bases, and the junction held 5 bases outside the gene matches. Germline lookup yields CDR1 KGHDR and CDR2 SFDVKD. The CDR3 is CATSKGAKTEAFF. The CDR3 region has the DNA TGTGCCACCAGTAAGGGGGCGAAGACTGAAGCTTTCTTT.

By share, this clonotype ranks as medium-sized. The rearrangement links TRBV4-1 to TRBJ1-4; 8 nucleotides match TRBD1. Germline values: CDR1 MGHRA, CDR2 YSYEKL. This CDR3 region has 16 residues. With V trimmed by 0 bases and J by 14 bases, 14 bases remained unmatched. Here the CDR3 reads CASSQEKVDRAKGLFF. DNA for the CDR3: TGCGCCAGCAGCCAAGAAAAGGTGGACAGGGCCAAAGGGCTGTTTTTT.

By frequency in the sample, this clonotype is hyperexpanded. The gene calls are TRBV5-1 and TRBJ2-1; D remains ambiguous. V was shortened by 0 bases and J by 0 bases, with 10 bases between the two germline ends. The V gene's germline CDR1 is SGHRS and CDR2 YFSETQ. There are 16 residues in the CDR3. The DNA of the CDR3 is TGCGCCAGCAGCTTGGTGTGGAGAAGCTCCTACAATGAGCAGTTCTTC. Translated, it gives CASSLVWRSSYNEQFF.

By proportion, this clonotype is large. The chain uses TRBV27 and TRBJ2-1, with D possibly being TRBD1 (5 bases). CDR1 is MNHEY, CDR2 SMNVEV, per germline (reference sequence). This CDR3 is 16 amino acids long. Trimming removed 2 bases at V and 5 bases at J, with 16 bases between. The CDR3 here is CASSLVHGQGNNEQFF. CDR3 DNA: TGTGCCAGCAGTTTAGTCCATGGGCAGGGTAACAATGAGCAGTTCTTC.

By frequency in the sample, this clonotype is large. The genes are TRBV2 and TRBJ2-2; D might be TRBD2 (5 bases). Germline loops: CDR1 SNHLY, CDR2 FYNNEI. The CDR3 consists of 16 residues. V was shortened by 3 bases and J by 1 base, with 12 bases between the two germline ends. CDR3 DNA sequence: TGTGCCAGCAGTGATATTATAGGAGGGAACACCGGGGAGCTGTTTTTT. It translates to CASSDIIGGNTGELFF.

This rearrangement joins TRBV6-1 to TRBJ2-1; D ambiguous. The germline V and J ends were trimmed by 1 base and 0 bases, with 10 bases remaining between them. Germline V CDR1 and CDR2: MNHNS, SASEGT. The CDR3 loop spans 16 amino acids. The DNA of the CDR3 is TGTGCCAGCAGTGAAGGGTTGGGGTACTCCTACAATGAGCAGTTCTTC. It yields the protein CASSEGLGYSYNEQFF.

This clonotype is labeled medium-sized. This chain links TRBV10-1 with TRBJ2-2, with unresolved D. Germline V gene sequence: CDR1 WNHNN, CDR2 SYGVQD (reference sequence). The CDR3 is made up of 15 amino acids. Trimming cost V 2 bases and J 3 bases, with 10 bases left between them. The CDR3 DNA reads TGCGCCAGCAGTGAGACCACCGGATACACCGGGGAGCTGTTTTTT. It translates to CASSETTGYTGELFF.

This clonotype is judged large (0.1 to 1%). The J gene is TRBJ2-7, the V gene TRBV27; 13 bases agree with TRBD2. The CDR3 runs to 16 residues. Germline V gene sequence: CDR1 MNHEY, CDR2 SMNVEV (reference sequence). Germline trimming cut 6 bases from V and 0 bases from J; bases unmatched to any gene: 5. The CDR3 DNA is TGTGCCAGCAGCCGAACTAGCGGGGGGGACTCCTACGAGCAGTACTTC. As protein: CASSRTSGGDSYEQYF.

Relative to its sample, this clonotype is large. The CDR3 sequence is CASSLTGGNSPLHF. The CDR3 nucleotides read TGTGCCAGCAGTTTGACAGGGGGTAATTCACCCCTCCACTTT. V is TRBV27 and J is TRBJ1-6, with TRBD1 identical over 9 bases. V gave up 3 bases and J gave up 6 bases; unmatched junction bases: 0. Germline V lookup: CDR1 MNHEY, CDR2 SMNVEV (reference sequence). The CDR3 is made up of 14 amino acids.

This clonotype is large within its sample. The chain combines TRBV12-3 or TRBV12-4 with TRBJ1-1; D remains unclear. The CDR3 consists of 13 residues. V lost 2 bases and J 0 bases, leaving 4 bases between the germline ends. The CDR3 DNA reads as TGTGCCAGCAGTTTACGGGTGAACACTGAAGCTTTCTTT. This translates into CASSLRVNTEAFF.

Only a few counts were recorded for this clonotype. The rearrangement uses TRBV7-8 and TRBJ1-5; D ambiguous. There are 10 residues in the CDR3. Germline lookup yields CDR1 SGHVS and CDR2 FQNEAQ. Trimming cost V 5 bases and J 4 bases, with 0 bases left between them. CDR3 region: CASSNQPQHF. CDR3 bases: TGTGCCAGCAGCAATCAGCCCCAGCATTTT.

By its share, this clonotype is medium-sized. The V gene is TRBV20-1, the J gene TRBJ2-2, with TRBD2 matching over 10 bases. After removal of 5 bases from V and 5 bases from J, the junction contained 5 bases not matched to a gene. This CDR3 is 14 amino acids long. Germline V CDR1 and CDR2: DFQATT, SNEGSKA (reference sequence). Here the CDR3 reads CSAASGSGTGELFF. CDR3 nucleotides: TGCAGTGCTGCTAGCGGGAGTGGGACCGGGGAGCTGTTTTTT.

In its sample, this clonotype ranks as hyperexpanded (1% or more). The chain couples TRBV12-3 or TRBV12-4 to TRBJ1-5; D remains ambiguous. V lost 3 bases and J 5 bases, leaving 14 bases between the germline ends. This CDR3 contains 15 residues. Here the CDR3 reads CASSFSFNDDQPQHF. CDR3 nucleotides: TGTGCCAGCAGTTTCTCCTTCAACGATGATCAGCCCCAGCATTTT.

By its share, this clonotype is medium-sized. The chain recombines TRBV29-1 with TRBJ2-7, with D unclear. Germline V gene lookup returns CDR1 SQVTM and CDR2 ANQGSEA. CDR3 length equals 13 residues. The ends were cut back, 4 bases at V and 1 base at J, with 11 bases in the middle. CDR3 residues: CSVVGKESYEQYF. DNA for the CDR3: TGCAGCGTTGTGGGGAAAGAATCCTACGAGCAGTACTTC.

Relative to its sample, this clonotype is medium-sized. The J gene is TRBJ2-1, the V gene TRBV7-9; D tentatively fits TRBD1 or TRBD2 (5 bases each). There are 18 residues in the CDR3. Per the germline V gene, CDR1 is SEHNR and CDR2 is FQNEAQ (reference sequence). Trimming shortened V by 0 bases and J by 1 base, and 16 bases separated the two germline ends. The CDR3 spells CASSLASGGGWSYNEQFF. CDR3 nucleotide sequence: TGTGCCAGCAGCTTAGCGTCGGGTGGGGGATGGTCCTACAATGAGCAGTTCTTC. Variable domain in full (rest from reference TRBV7-9 and TRBJ2-1): DTGVSQNPRHKITKRGQNVTFRCDPISEHNRLYWYRQTLGQGPEFLTYFQNEAQLEKSRLLSDRFSAERPKGSFSTLEIQRTEQGDSAMYLCASSLASGGGWSYNEQFFGPGTRLTVL.

Judged by abundance, this clonotype is medium-sized. This chain links TRBV28 with TRBJ2-3, with D perhaps being TRBD1 or TRBD2 (5 bases each). Per the germline V gene, CDR1 is MDHEN and CDR2 is SYDVKM. CDR3 length: 14 residues. The V end lost 5 bases, the J end lost 4 bases, and 13 bases lay between the germline ends. The CDR3 reads CASSLSLGADTQYF. The CDR3, as DNA: TGTGCCAGCAGTCTCAGCCTGGGGGCAGATACGCAGTATTTT.